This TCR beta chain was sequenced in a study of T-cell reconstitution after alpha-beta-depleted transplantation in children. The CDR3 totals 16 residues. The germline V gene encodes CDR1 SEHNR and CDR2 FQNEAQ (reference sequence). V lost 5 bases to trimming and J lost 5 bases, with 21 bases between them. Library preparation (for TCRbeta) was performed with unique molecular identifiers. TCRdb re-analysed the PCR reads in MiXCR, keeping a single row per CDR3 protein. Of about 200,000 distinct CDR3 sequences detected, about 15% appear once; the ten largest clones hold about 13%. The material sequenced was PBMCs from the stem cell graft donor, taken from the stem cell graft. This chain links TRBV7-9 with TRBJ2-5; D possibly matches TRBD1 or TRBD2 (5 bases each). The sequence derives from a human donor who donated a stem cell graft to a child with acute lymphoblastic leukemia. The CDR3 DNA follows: TGTGCCAGCAGCCTAACAAGACAACGGGACCGGGAGACCCAGTACTTC. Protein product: CASSLTRQRDRETQYF.